Sequencing of this T cell receptor beta chain was carried out in a study of blood T cells in healthy people across ages. Study outcomes and limitations: Older age coincided with a roughly linear decline in TCR beta diversity per million T cells. No conclusive comparison of naive versus antigen-experienced cells was possible with unsorted PBMCs.

For the second PCR, which ran for about 7 to 11 cycles, a sample-barcoded 5' primer and a J-beta primer mix were used. TCRdb re-derived calls from the 5' RACE reads in MiXCR, one entry per CDR3 protein. The sample gives about 1.5 million distinct CDR3 sequences, approximately 39% of which show up once; just over 4% is in the top ten. Germline values: CDR1 LGHNA, CDR2 YSLEER. This CDR3 region has 16 residues. The junction had 6 bases not matched to a gene; V was cut back by 3 bases and J by 2 bases. About this clonotype itself: The antigen is not known.

Sequenced sample: blood. The genes are TRBV4-3 and TRBJ2-1, with TRBD2 matching over 8 bases. The receptor was derived from a young woman in good health. The CDR3 loop is CASSQVGGRTYNEQFF. The CDR3 nucleotides read TGCGCCAGCAGCCAGGTCGGCGGGAGGACCTACAATGAGCAGTTCTTC.